This record looks at one T cell receptor (beta chain) sequence and its context. The data were obtained in a study of blood T cell repertoires in COVID-19. Background on the study: Spain, Italy and the United States supplied samples that represented acute and convalescent COVID-19. PBMCs, B-cell-depleted T cells, or T cells were the source of the cDNA or gDNA that made up the material.

Looked up from germline, CDR1 is MNHNY and CDR2 is SVGAGI (reference sequence). V was trimmed by 10 bases and J by 10 bases, leaving 17 bases between them. The CDR3 covers 13 residues. In the authors' methods: How many nucleated cells were present was estimated from reference gene primer amplification. Method: immunoSEQ multiplex PCR; TCRdb's copy keeps in-frame clones and lacks some. The DNA was the basis for D and trimming; V, J and clone size are from that table. The table lists 55,000 to 65,000 clones, under 85% of them singletons. The genes are TRBV6-6 and TRBJ1-6; D unresolved. The specimen was peripheral blood. The TCR was taken from a man in his 60s with acute or convalescent COVID-19. This chain's CDR3 is CAIMKGDGSPLHF. CDR3 nucleotide sequence: TGTGCCATCATGAAGGGAGATGGGTCACCCCTCCACTTT.